The clone carrying this T cell receptor beta chain was counted a few times. Its antigen is unknown. Ophthalmopathy was moderately-to-severely active, CAS at least 3, NOSPECS at least 4, lasting under 3 months. CDR3 regions of TCR beta were amplified from RNA transcripts. In the first round, RT-PCR was carried out with HTBI primers, and a multiplex PCR formed the second round. TCRdb processed the multiplex PCR reads anew with MiXCR; each CDR3 protein has one entry. Of 340,000 or so distinct CDR3 sequences in the sample, 15% to 20% were seen once. The source of the sample is a study of Graves' ophthalmopathy and Graves' hyperthyroidism. For the study at large: Before any treatment was given, at initial diagnosis, peripheral blood was collected.

General study findings and limits: The model predicted ophthalmopathy progression with 60% to 71% sensitivity and 72.22% specificity. In separating ophthalmopathy from stable hyperthyroidism, a 13-signature model achieved less than 90% sensitivity and 70% to 83% specificity.

V lost 3 bases and J lost 6, with 8 bases in between. Germline V lookup: CDR1 SGHVS, CDR2 FQNEAQ. The CDR3 has 13 amino acids. The sample taken for sequencing was peripheral blood. The clonotype originates from an adult man with Graves' ophthalmopathy. This chain joins TRBV7-8 and TRBJ2-2; D is ambiguous. The CDR3 DNA is TGTGCCAGCAGCTTCAGGATCTCCGGGGAGCTGTTTTTT. Amino acid sequence: CASSFRISGELFF.